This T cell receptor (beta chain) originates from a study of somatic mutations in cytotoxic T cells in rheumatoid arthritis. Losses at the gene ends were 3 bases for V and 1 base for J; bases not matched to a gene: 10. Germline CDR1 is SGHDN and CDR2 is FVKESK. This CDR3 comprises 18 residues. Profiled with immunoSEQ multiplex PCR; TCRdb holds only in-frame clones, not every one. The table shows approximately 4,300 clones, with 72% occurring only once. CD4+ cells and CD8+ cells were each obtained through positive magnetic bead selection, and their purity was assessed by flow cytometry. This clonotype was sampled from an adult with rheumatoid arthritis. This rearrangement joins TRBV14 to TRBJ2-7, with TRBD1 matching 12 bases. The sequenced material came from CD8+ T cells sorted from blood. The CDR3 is CASSHGPGTGGWSYEQYF. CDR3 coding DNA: TGTGCCAGCAGCCATGGTCCCGGGACAGGGGGCTGGTCCTACGAGCAGTACTTC.